These 23 T cell receptor beta chains were sequenced from one sample in a study of T cell repertoires in cytomegalovirus infection. A single record per CDR3 protein comes from TCRdb applying MiXCR to the reads. The table records about 260,000 distinct CDR3 sequences, around 15% of them present only once. Sequencing input: PBMCs. The receptor set was obtained from a human donor in good health (CMV status not recorded). Some clones in this sample may be carry-over from other donors' samples.

The rearrangement links TRBV24-1 to TRBJ2-5, with 7 bases fitting TRBD1. This CDR3 comprises 15 residues. Germline V gene sequence: CDR1 KGHDR, CDR2 SFDVKD. The ends lost 3 bases at V and 5 bases at J; junction bases unmatched: 8. CDR3 in DNA: TGTGCCACCAGTGATCGGGACAGCTTGTGGGAGACCCAGTACTTC. It is translated as CATSDRDSLWETQYF.

This clonotype was found a few times. V gene TRBV20-1 combines with J gene TRBJ2-7; 8 bases align to TRBD2. The CDR3 extends over 15 amino acids. V dropped 0 bases and J dropped 3; count of bases not matched to a gene: 7. Germline V lookup: CDR1 DFQATT, CDR2 SNEGSKA (reference sequence). CDR3 residues: CSARDSAGGNYEQYF. CDR3 DNA: TGCAGTGCTAGAGATTCTGCGGGGGGAAACTACGAGCAGTACTTC.

About this clonotype: One junction end does not reproduce the germline sequence, and a read error may be involved. The chain joins TRBV5-4 to TRBJ2-1; D is uncertain. The germline CDR1 and CDR2 sequences are SGHNT and YYREEE (reference sequence). The length of the CDR3 is 14 residues. This chain's CDR3 is CASGLGQDPNEQFF. The CDR3 DNA reads TGTGCCAGCGGCTTGGGCCAGGACCCCAATGAGCAGTTCTTC.

This clonotype came up many times. The gene calls are TRBV7-2 and TRBJ2-3, with 13 bases matching TRBD2. The CDR3 spans 17 residues. Trimming cost V 5 bases and J 6 bases; bases outside gene matches: 11. Germline V gives CDR1 SGHTA, CDR2 FQGNSA. This CDR3 is CASSPRTSGSIRDTQYF. The DNA for the CDR3 is TGTGCCAGCAGCCCTCGGACTAGCGGGAGTATCCGCGATACGCAGTATTTT. Combining the CDR3 with reference TRBV7-2 and TRBJ2-3 gives the whole variable domain GAGVSQSPSNKVTEKGKDVELRCDPISGHTALYWYRQSLGQGLEFLIYFQGNSAPDKSGLPSDRFSAERTGGSVSTLTIQRTQQEDSAVYLCASSPRTSGSIRDTQYFGPGTRLTVL.

The CDR3 sequence: CSAPYGTQTNYEQYF. In nucleotides, the CDR3 is TGCAGTGCTCCATACGGGACACAGACTAACTACGAGCAGTACTTC. The gene calls are TRBV20-1 and TRBJ2-7; maybe TRBD1 (6 bases). Germline values: CDR1 DFQATT, CDR2 SNEGSKA (reference sequence). The CDR3 has 15 amino acids. Trimming shortened V by 5 bases and J by 3 bases, and 20 bases separated the two germline ends.

The chain joins TRBV9 to TRBJ2-2, with D uncertain. Germline loops: CDR1 SGDLS, CDR2 YYNGEE. This CDR3 is 14 amino acids long. V lost 4 bases and J lost 6, with 13 bases in between. CDR3 sequence reads: CASSPRTNSGELFF. DNA of the CDR3: TGTGCCAGCAGCCCACGGACCAATTCCGGGGAGCTGTTTTTT.

The rearrangement uses TRBV29-1 and TRBJ2-6; no clear D gene. Germline CDR1 SQVTM, CDR2 ANQGSEA. The length of the CDR3 is 14 residues. V was clipped by 3 bases and J by 4 bases, with 10 bases between them. The CDR3 here is CSVDSDSGANVLTF. CDR3 sequence (DNA): TGCAGCGTTGATAGTGATTCCGGGGCCAACGTCCTGACTTTC.

This clonotype was counted ten times or more. The chain recombines TRBV7-2 with TRBJ1-5; no firm D call. The CDR3 is made up of 14 amino acids. With 5 bases removed from V and 1 base from J, the gap between germline ends came to 9 bases. Looked up from germline, CDR1 is SGHTA and CDR2 is FQGNSA. The CDR3 sequence is CASSPDGSNQPQHF. CDR3 coding DNA: TGTGCCAGCAGCCCGGACGGAAGCAATCAGCCCCAGCATTTT. The full variable domain, completed using reference TRBV7-2 and TRBJ1-5, is GAGVSQSPSNKVTEKGKDVELRCDPISGHTALYWYRQSLGQGLEFLIYFQGNSAPDKSGLPSDRFSAERTGGSVSTLTIQRTQQEDSAVYLCASSPDGSNQPQHFGDGTRLSIL.

This chain uses TRBV15 with TRBJ1-1, with D perhaps matching TRBD1 (5 bases). V shed 0 bases and J shed 5 bases, with 16 bases lying between them. Germline V lookup: CDR1 LNHNV, CDR2 YYDKDF (reference sequence). This CDR3 comprises 16 residues. As DNA, the CDR3 is TGTGCCACCAGCAGAGATCCGGGGGTCGGGGAGACTGAAGCTTTCTTT. The encoded protein is CATSRDPGVGETEAFF. Based on the CDR3 plus reference TRBV15 and TRBJ1-1, the full variable domain is DAMVIQNPRYQVTQFGKPVTLSCSQTLNHNVMYWYQQKSSQAPKLLFHYYDKDFNNEADTPDNFQSRRPNTSFCFLDIRSPGLGDTAMYLCATSRDPGVGETEAFFGQGTRLTVV.

This clonotype was recorded at least ten times. V gene TRBV28 combines with J gene TRBJ2-5; D gene unclear. V dropped 4 bases and J dropped 5 bases, with 23 bases sitting between them. Germline CDR1 and CDR2: MDHEN and SYDVKM. This CDR3 spans 17 amino acids. CDR3 protein: CASSSDGHRSSQETQYF. In nucleotides, the CDR3 is TGTGCCAGCAGTTCGGACGGCCACCGATCATCCCAGGAGACCCAGTACTTC.

The table lists this clonotype with many counts. The chain couples TRBV2 to TRBJ2-3; no reliable D call. Germline-derived CDR1 and CDR2 are SNHLY and FYNNEI. CDR3 size: 16 residues. V gave up 2 bases and J gave up 0 bases, with 12 bases separating them. The chain's CDR3 is CASSESPHSSTDTQYF. The CDR3 DNA follows: TGTGCCAGCAGTGAATCCCCCCATTCTAGCACAGATACGCAGTATTTT.

V and J are TRBV29-1 and TRBJ2-7; 9 bases are shared with TRBD1. CDR1 is SQVTM and CDR2 is ANQGSEA in the germline V gene. The CDR3 has 13 amino acids. Trimming took 6 bases from V and 5 from J; bases not matched to a gene: 8. The CDR3 nucleotides are TGCAGCGTGGGGAGACAGGGGGGTGACGAGCAGTACTTC. It yields the protein CSVGRQGGDEQYF.

CDR3 amino acids: CASSSSNRNTGELFF. The CDR3 DNA is TGTGCCAGCAGTTCTTCAAACAGGAACACCGGGGAGCTGTTTTTT. The chain combines TRBV6-2 or TRBV6-3 with TRBJ2-2; D gene uncertain. V was trimmed by 4 bases and J by 1 base, leaving 10 bases between them. CDR3 length equals 15 residues. CDR1 MNHEY and CDR2 SVGEGT come from the germline V gene.

CDR3 DNA sequence: TGCGCCAGCAGCCTAGGAGGGAGCAGGACGGCCACTGAAGCTTTCTTT. Protein: CASSLGGSRTATEAFF. This sequence joins TRBV4-1 and TRBJ1-1; D remains ambiguous. The CDR3 runs 16 residues. V was pared by 4 bases and J by 4 bases, with 19 bases between. Germline values: CDR1 MGHRA, CDR2 YSYEKL.

This clonotype was seen many times. The chain is built from TRBV7-2 and TRBJ2-1; D is perhaps TRBD1 or TRBD2 (5 bases each). The V and J ends lost 6 bases and 10 bases respectively, with 13 bases between them. The CDR3 is made up of 12 amino acids. Looked up from germline, CDR1 is SGHTA and CDR2 is FQGNSA. The CDR3 protein is CASRQAPGEQFF. CDR3 DNA: TGTGCCAGCAGACAGGCTCCGGGGGAGCAGTTCTTC.

This clonotype appeared many times. This chain links TRBV19 with TRBJ1-1, with D maybe TRBD1 (5 bases). The germline CDR1 and CDR2 sequences are LNHDA and SQIVND (reference sequence). The germline V and J ends were trimmed by 5 bases and 6 bases, with 19 bases remaining between them. This CDR3 has 15 amino acids. In DNA, the CDR3 is TGTGCCAGTAGTCCCGGACAAAACGGGAGGGCTGAAGCTTTCTTT. As protein: CASSPGQNGRAEAFF.

This clonotype appeared a few times. The chain joins TRBV28 to TRBJ1-1; no reliable D call. The CDR3 has 14 residues. Germline CDR1 MDHEN, CDR2 SYDVKM. V lost 10 bases and J 4 bases, leaving 19 bases between the germline ends. The CDR3 here is CATQRMWLGTEAFF. CDR3 nucleotides: TGTGCCACCCAGAGAATGTGGCTGGGCACTGAAGCTTTCTTT.

This chain joins TRBV6-5 and TRBJ1-5; TRBD1 matches 7 bases. J lost 1 base, V lost 6 bases, and 6 bases had no gene match. The CDR3 contains 15 residues. The germline V gene has CDR1 MNHEY and CDR2 SVGAGI. The chain's CDR3 is CASSGDRASNQPQHF. For the CDR3, the DNA is TGTGCCAGCAGCGGTGACAGGGCAAGCAATCAGCCCCAGCATTTT.

On this clonotype: This sequence may be a read error, since a much larger clone differs from it by one base. The chain has TRBV19 and TRBJ1-1; no firm D call. The CDR3 extends over 16 amino acids. Per germline, CDR1 LNHDA and CDR2 SQIVND (reference sequence). CDR3 coding DNA: TGTGCCAATAGTATCCGAAGTTTCGCCGTGAACACTGAAGCTTTCTTT. It codes for CANSIRSFAVNTEAFF.

The J gene is TRBJ1-1, the V gene TRBV19; tentative D call: TRBD1 (5 bases). The germline CDR1 and CDR2 sequences are LNHDA and SQIVND (reference sequence). V dropped 3 bases and J dropped 0 bases, with 11 bases sitting between them. The CDR3 totals 15 residues. CDR3 residues: CASSITGTVNTEAFF. The CDR3 DNA reads TGTGCCAGTAGTATCACTGGGACGGTGAACACTGAAGCTTTCTTT. Full variable domain (outside the CDR3, taken from reference TRBV19 and TRBJ1-1): DGGITQSPKYLFRKEGQNVTLSCEQNLNHDAMYWYRQDPGQGLRLIYYSQIVNDFQKGDIAEGYSVSREKKESFPLTVTSAQKNPTAFYLCASSITGTVNTEAFFGQGTRLTVV.

A few counts support this clonotype. The V gene is TRBV9, the J gene TRBJ2-1; TRBD2 agrees at 7 bases. The CDR3 has 17 residues. Trimming took 3 bases from V and 5 from J; bases not matched to a gene: 14. CDR1 and CDR2 (germline): SGDLS, YYNGEE. The chain's CDR3 is CASSELAAGPVNNEQFF. CDR3 DNA: TGTGCCAGCAGCGAGCTAGCGGCGGGACCGGTCAACAATGAGCAGTTCTTC.

This clonotype was found a few times. This chain joins TRBV20-1 and TRBJ2-2; 7 bases are a match to TRBD2. Losses at the gene ends were 6 bases for V and 5 bases for J; bases not matched to a gene: 9. The CDR3 spans 14 residues. Germline V gene data show CDR1 as DFQATT and CDR2 as SNEGSKA (reference sequence). CDR3: CSARGGSDTGELFF. The CDR3 DNA reads as TGCAGTGCGAGGGGCGGGAGCGATACCGGGGAGCTGTTTTTT.

This clonotype was seen at least ten times. V and J are TRBV20-1 and TRBJ1-1; unclear D gene. Germline lookup yields CDR1 DFQATT and CDR2 SNEGSKA (reference sequence). CDR3 length: 15 residues. V dropped 0 bases and J dropped 2 bases, with 13 bases sitting between them. The CDR3 is CSARELRFRNTEAFF. DNA for the CDR3: TGCAGTGCTAGAGAACTCAGGTTTCGTAACACTGAAGCTTTCTTT.